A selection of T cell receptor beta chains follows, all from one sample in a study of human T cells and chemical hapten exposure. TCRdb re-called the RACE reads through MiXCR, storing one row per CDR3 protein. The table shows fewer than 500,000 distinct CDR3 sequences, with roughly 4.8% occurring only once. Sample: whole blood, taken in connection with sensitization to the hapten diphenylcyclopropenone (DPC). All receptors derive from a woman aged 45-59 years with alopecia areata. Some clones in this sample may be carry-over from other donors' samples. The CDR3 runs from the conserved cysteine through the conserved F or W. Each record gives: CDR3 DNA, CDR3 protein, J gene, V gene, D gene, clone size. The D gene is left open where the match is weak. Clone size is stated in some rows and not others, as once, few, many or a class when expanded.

cdr3_nt: TGCAGTGCCCGGGTCCGGGACAGGGGGCCCGAGCAGTACTTC
cdr3_aa: CSARVRDRGPEQYF
j_call: TRBJ2-7
v_call: TRBV20-1
d_call: TRBD1
clone_size: many

cdr3_nt: TGTGCCAGCAGACCCGGACTAGCGGGGGGGTCCTACGAGCAGTACTTC
cdr3_aa: CASRPGLAGGSYEQYF
j_call: TRBJ2-7
v_call: TRBV7-2
d_call: TRBD2
clone_size: few

cdr3_nt: TGTGCCAGCAGTTTTTCGACAGCTAATAGCAATCAGCCCCAGCATTTT
cdr3_aa: CASSFSTANSNQPQHF
j_call: TRBJ1-5
v_call: TRBV27
d_call: .
clone_size: many

cdr3_nt: TGTGCCAGCAGCTTGTTCCAGATCGGGACCGAAAATCAGCCCCAGCATTTT
cdr3_aa: CASSLFQIGTENQPQHF
j_call: TRBJ1-5
v_call: TRBV5-6
d_call: .
clone_size: many

cdr3_nt: TGTGCCAGCAGCTTAGAACGCAGCCGTAATTCACCCCTCCACTTT
cdr3_aa: CASSLERSRNSPLHF
j_call: TRBJ1-6
v_call: TRBV11-2
d_call: .
clone_size: .

cdr3_nt: TGTGCCGCTCAGGGAGCCAACATTCAGTACTTC
cdr3_aa: CAAQGANIQYF
j_call: TRBJ2-4
v_call: TRBV28
d_call: .
clone_size: .

cdr3_nt: TGTGCCAGCGGGACTACCTTTAGCGCAGATACGCAGTATTTT
cdr3_aa: CASGTTFSADTQYF
j_call: TRBJ2-3
v_call: TRBV6-2/TRBV6-3
d_call: TRBD2
clone_size: many

cdr3_nt: TGTGCCAGCAGTTTAACGACGGGAGAGCAGTACTTC
cdr3_aa: CASSLTTGEQYF
j_call: TRBJ2-7
v_call: TRBV27
d_call: .
clone_size: many

cdr3_nt: TGTGCCAGCAGCTTGGGGGCGGGAGGGCCCAATGAGCAGTTCTTC
cdr3_aa: CASSLGAGGPNEQFF
j_call: TRBJ2-1
v_call: TRBV5-4
d_call: TRBD2
clone_size: .

cdr3_nt: TGTGCCAGCAGTCCCTCCGGGACGGCGTTAATGAGCTCCTATAATTCACCCCTCCACTTT
cdr3_aa: CASSPSGTALMSSYNSPLHF
j_call: TRBJ1-6
v_call: TRBV12-3/TRBV12-4
d_call: .
clone_size: many

cdr3_nt: TGTGCCAGCGCACAGGGGGTGACGTTCGTGGACGAGCAGTACTTC
cdr3_aa: CASAQGVTFVDEQYF
j_call: TRBJ2-7
v_call: TRBV7-9
d_call: TRBD1
clone_size: many

cdr3_nt: TGTGCCAGCAGCTTAGAAGGCAGGGGGCTTACCTATGGCTACACCTTC
cdr3_aa: CASSLEGRGLTYGYTF
j_call: TRBJ1-2
v_call: TRBV7-2
d_call: TRBD1
clone_size: few

cdr3_nt: TGTGCCAGCAGCGACACCCCGACATTACAAGAGACCCAGTACTTC
cdr3_aa: CASSDTPTLQETQYF
j_call: TRBJ2-5
v_call: TRBV7-2
d_call: .
clone_size: many

cdr3_nt: TGTGCCAGCAGTCGGACAGGGGGCGATAGATACGGCTATGGCTACACCTTC
cdr3_aa: CASSRTGGDRYGYGYTF
j_call: TRBJ1-2
v_call: TRBV27
d_call: TRBD1
clone_size: few

cdr3_nt: TGTGCCAGCTCATCCGGACAGGGGAGGGTGAACACTGAAGCTTTCTTT
cdr3_aa: CASSSGQGRVNTEAFF
j_call: TRBJ1-1
v_call: TRBV18
d_call: TRBD1
clone_size: .

cdr3_nt: TGTGCCAGCAGCCCAGGACAGGGTCTGCCCCAGCATTTT
cdr3_aa: CASSPGQGLPQHF
j_call: TRBJ1-5
v_call: TRBV2
d_call: TRBD1
clone_size: many

cdr3_nt: TGCAGTGGTAGCGCAGCAGCCAAGGGCATAGACGAGCAGTACTTC
cdr3_aa: CSGSAAAKGIDEQYF
j_call: TRBJ2-7
v_call: TRBV20-1
d_call: .
clone_size: few

cdr3_nt: TGTGCCAGCAGCTTAGTGGGGGCCCAGCGAGCTTTCTTT
cdr3_aa: CASSLVGAQRAFF
j_call: TRBJ1-1
v_call: TRBV7-2
d_call: .
clone_size: many

cdr3_nt: TGTGCCAGCAGCTTGCGGGGGGGCCCTTTCTATGGCTACACCTTC
cdr3_aa: CASSLRGGPFYGYTF
j_call: TRBJ1-2
v_call: TRBV5-4
d_call: .
clone_size: .

cdr3_nt: TGTGCCAGCAGTGAGTTACCTGAGCAGTTCTTC
cdr3_aa: CASSELPEQFF
j_call: TRBJ2-1
v_call: TRBV6-1
d_call: .
clone_size: .

cdr3_nt: TGCAGTGCTTATCCGGGACTAGCGGGGTCCACAGATACGCAGTATTTT
cdr3_aa: CSAYPGLAGSTDTQYF
j_call: TRBJ2-3
v_call: TRBV20-1
d_call: TRBD2
clone_size: few

cdr3_nt: TGTGCCATCGGACAGGGGGCCTCCCTGGGCTACACCTTC
cdr3_aa: CAIGQGASLGYTF
j_call: TRBJ1-2
v_call: TRBV10-3
d_call: TRBD1
clone_size: many

cdr3_nt: TGTGCCAGCAGTTTCCCTGGAGAAAATACGCAGTATTTT
cdr3_aa: CASSFPGENTQYF
j_call: TRBJ2-3
v_call: TRBV12-3/TRBV12-4
d_call: .
clone_size: few

cdr3_nt: TGCGCCAGCAGCCGATCTGAGGGGCGGGTATACAATGAGCAGTTCTTC
cdr3_aa: CASSRSEGRVYNEQFF
j_call: TRBJ2-1
v_call: TRBV5-1
d_call: .
clone_size: many

cdr3_nt: TGTGCCAGCAGCTTGACTAGCGGGAGGCTGGATGAGCAGTTCTTC
cdr3_aa: CASSLTSGRLDEQFF
j_call: TRBJ2-1
v_call: TRBV7-2
d_call: TRBD2
clone_size: .

cdr3_nt: TGCAGTGCCCTAGACAGGGGCCTAGAAGCTTTCTTT
cdr3_aa: CSALDRGLEAFF
j_call: TRBJ1-1
v_call: TRBV20-1
d_call: TRBD1
clone_size: few

cdr3_nt: TGCAGTGCTAGAGATCGGCCAGGGGGTATTCGCAATCAGCCCCAGCATTTT
cdr3_aa: CSARDRPGGIRNQPQHF
j_call: TRBJ1-5
v_call: TRBV20-1
d_call: TRBD1
clone_size: .

cdr3_nt: TGTGCCACCACGGACGTTCCCAGGGTCAGAGGCTACACCTTC
cdr3_aa: CATTDVPRVRGYTF
j_call: TRBJ1-2
v_call: TRBV6-1
d_call: .
clone_size: few

cdr3_nt: TGCGCCAGCAGCTTGGGGTCCAGTCGAGTCGATGGCTACACCTTC
cdr3_aa: CASSLGSSRVDGYTF
j_call: TRBJ1-2
v_call: TRBV5-1
d_call: .
clone_size: many

cdr3_nt: TGCAGCGTTGAATGGGCTGCGGGCACCTCCGCCTCTGGAAACACCATATATTTT
cdr3_aa: CSVEWAAGTSASGNTIYF
j_call: TRBJ1-3
v_call: TRBV29-1
d_call: .
clone_size: many

cdr3_nt: TGTGCCAGCAGTTACCTTACAGGGGGGAATGAGCAGTTCTTC
cdr3_aa: CASSYLTGGNEQFF
j_call: TRBJ2-1
v_call: TRBV6-2/TRBV6-3
d_call: TRBD1
clone_size: many

cdr3_nt: TGTGCCAGCAGTGTCGAACTTTACCCGAACACTGAAGCTTTCTTT
cdr3_aa: CASSVELYPNTEAFF
j_call: TRBJ1-1
v_call: TRBV6-1
d_call: .
clone_size: few

cdr3_nt: TGTGCCAGCAGCTTGGTTGTTGGAGGCGAGCAGTACTTC
cdr3_aa: CASSLVVGGEQYF
j_call: TRBJ2-7
v_call: TRBV5-6
d_call: .
clone_size: once